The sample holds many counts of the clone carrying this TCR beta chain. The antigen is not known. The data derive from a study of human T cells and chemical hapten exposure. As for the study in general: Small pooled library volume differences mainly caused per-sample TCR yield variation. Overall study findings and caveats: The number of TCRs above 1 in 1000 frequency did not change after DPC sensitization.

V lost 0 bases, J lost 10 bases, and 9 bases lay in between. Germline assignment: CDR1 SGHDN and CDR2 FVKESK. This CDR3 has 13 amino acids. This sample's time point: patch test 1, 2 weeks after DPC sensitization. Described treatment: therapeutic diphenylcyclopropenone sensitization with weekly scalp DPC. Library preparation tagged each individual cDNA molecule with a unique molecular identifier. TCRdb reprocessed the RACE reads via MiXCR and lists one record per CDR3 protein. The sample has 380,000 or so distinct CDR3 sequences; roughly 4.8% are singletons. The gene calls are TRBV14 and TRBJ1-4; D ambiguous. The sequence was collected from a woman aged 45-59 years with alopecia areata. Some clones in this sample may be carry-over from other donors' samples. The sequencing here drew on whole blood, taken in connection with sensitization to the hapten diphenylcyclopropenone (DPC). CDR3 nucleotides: TGTGCCAGCAGCCAAGAAAGTGCTGGAAAACTGTTTTTT. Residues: CASSQESAGKLFF.